Described below is a single TCR beta chain sequence and its context. Its antigen is as yet unknown. CDR3 length: 14 residues. Trimming removed 0 bases from V and 4 bases from J, with 9 bases in between. Germline values: CDR1 SQVTM, CDR2 ANQGSEA. Generated by immunoSEQ multiplex PCR, the TCRdb table keeps only in-frame clones and is missing some. This sample has 150,000 or so clones, with approximately 91% found just once. The record originates from a study of T cell responses to AZD1222 COVID-19 vaccine. Study-wide points: After two AZD1222 doses, spike-specific TCR breadth and depth rose versus day 0. Sampled repertoires all dated from after the peak T cell response. Variant regions that are unmutated are reportedly the target of nearly half of spike-specific TCRs.

The source is an adult who received the AZD1222 COVID-19 vaccine. This material consisted of peripheral blood, taken 28 days after the second AZD1222 dose. The chain combines TRBV29-1 with TRBJ2-2, with D unresolved. The CDR3 loop reads CSVEEARSTGELFF. CDR3 sequence (DNA): TGCAGCGTTGAAGAGGCCAGATCCACCGGGGAGCTGTTTTTT.